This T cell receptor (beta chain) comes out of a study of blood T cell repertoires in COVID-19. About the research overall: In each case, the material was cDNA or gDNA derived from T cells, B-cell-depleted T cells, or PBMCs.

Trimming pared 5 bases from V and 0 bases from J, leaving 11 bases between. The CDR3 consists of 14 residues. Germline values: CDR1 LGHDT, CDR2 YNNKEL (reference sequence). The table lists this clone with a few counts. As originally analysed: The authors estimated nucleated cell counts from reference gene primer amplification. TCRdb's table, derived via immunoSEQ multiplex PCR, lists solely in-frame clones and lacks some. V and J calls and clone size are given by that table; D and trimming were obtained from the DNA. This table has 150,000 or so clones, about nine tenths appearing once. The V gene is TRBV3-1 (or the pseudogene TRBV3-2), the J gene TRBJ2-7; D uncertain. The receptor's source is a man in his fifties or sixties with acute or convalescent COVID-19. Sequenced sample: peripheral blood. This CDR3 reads CASSTRYSSYEQYF. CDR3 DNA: TGTGCCAGCAGCACGAGGTATAGCTCCTACGAGCAGTACTTC.